One and the same sample provided the 13 T cell receptor beta chains below, sequenced in a study of prognosis after radiotherapy for stage I lung cancer. Two-round multiplex PCR, the amplification method, yielded TCR beta CDR3 from genomic DNA. Primers specific to each TRBV and TRBJ gene were used in first-round PCR. TCRdb re-derived calls from the multiplex PCR reads in MiXCR, one entry per CDR3 protein. The repertoire has approximately 25,000 distinct CDR3 sequences, roughly 40% of them found once; the top ten carry roughly 21%. The sequenced sample was PBMCs, obtained before or after stereotactic body radiation therapy (not recorded which). Receptors were obtained from a donor aged 50 or older with non-small cell lung cancer.

This clonotype was seen at least ten times. The rearrangement links TRBV5-4 to TRBJ2-2; TRBD1 agrees at 7 bases. V trimming: 4 bases; J trimming: 6 bases; junction bases outside the gene matches: 9. The CDR3 extends over 15 amino acids. Germline loops: CDR1 SGHNT, CDR2 YYREEE (reference sequence). This CDR3 is CASSTRQGWSGELFF. Here the CDR3 DNA reads TGTGCCAGCAGCACCCGACAGGGATGGTCCGGGGAGCTGTTTTTT.

This chain uses TRBV20-1 with TRBJ1-1; TRBD1 might be the D (5 bases). With 0 bases removed from V and 8 bases from J, the gap between germline ends came to 13 bases. The CDR3 is made up of 13 amino acids. Germline V gives CDR1 DFQATT, CDR2 SNEGSKA (reference sequence). CDR3 coding DNA: TGCAGTGCTAGAGATTCCCCAGGGCAGGAAGCTTTCTTT. This sequence encodes CSARDSPGQEAFF.

This clonotype has a count of ten or more. V gene TRBV20-1 combines with J gene TRBJ2-7; 9 bases are a match to TRBD2. This CDR3 has 15 residues. With V trimmed by 1 base and J by 2 bases, 6 bases remained unmatched. CDR1 is DFQATT and CDR2 is SNEGSKA in the germline V gene (reference sequence). CDR3 residues: CSARGASGTPYEQYF. The CDR3 region has the DNA TGCAGTGCTAGAGGGGCTAGCGGGACCCCCTACGAGCAGTACTTC.

This chain links TRBV27 with TRBJ2-7; D uncertain. Trimming took 3 bases from V and 5 from J, leaving 14 bases between them. The CDR3 totals 14 residues. Germline CDR1 MNHEY, CDR2 SMNVEV (reference sequence). This CDR3 reads CASSLIRVLDEQYF. CDR3 in DNA: TGTGCCAGCAGTTTGATTCGAGTGCTCGACGAGCAGTACTTC.

This clonotype was seen many times. The chain couples TRBV18 to TRBJ2-7; 8 bases match TRBD1. Germline lookup yields CDR1 KGHSH and CDR2 LQKENI. CDR3 length equals 15 residues. V trimming: 5 bases; J trimming: 6 bases; junction bases outside the gene matches: 12. Here the CDR3 reads CASSDRQGSTSEQYF. DNA of the CDR3: TGTGCCAGCTCAGATCGACAGGGGTCAACTAGCGAGCAGTACTTC. Full variable domain (outside the CDR3, taken from reference TRBV18 and TRBJ2-7): NAGVMQNPRHLVRRRGQEARLRCSPMKGHSHVYWYRQLPEEGLKFMVYLQKENIIDESGMPKERFSAEFPKEGPSILRIQQVVRGDSAAYFCASSDRQGSTSEQYFGPGTRLTVT.

This clonotype was observed many times. This rearrangement joins TRBV7-8 to TRBJ2-3; a possible D gene is TRBD1 (5 bases). CDR3 length: 14 amino acids. The germline V and J ends were trimmed by 0 bases and 4 bases, with 8 bases remaining between them. Germline loops: CDR1 SGHVS, CDR2 FQNEAQ. The CDR3 bases are TGTGCCAGCAGCTTAGCTCAGGGCCCAGATACGCAGTATTTT. Translated, it gives CASSLAQGPDTQYF.

This clonotype was seen a handful of times. A far bigger clonotype differs at one base, so this is likely a read error. V is TRBV6-9 and J is TRBJ2-5, with D maybe TRBD2 (6 bases). CDR1 MNHGY and CDR2 SVAAGI come from the germline V gene. The CDR3 loop spans 15 amino acids. In DNA, the CDR3 is TGTGCCAGCAGTTACGCGGGGCACAAGCAAGATACCCAGTACTTC. Translating gives CASSYAGHKQDTQYF.

By share of the sample, this clonotype is medium-sized. V is TRBV5-1 and J is TRBJ2-7; D is uncertain. Germline CDR1 and CDR2: SGHRS and YFSETQ. V was shortened by 0 bases and J by 0 bases, with 7 bases between the two germline ends. The CDR3 loop spans 14 amino acids. The CDR3 DNA is TGCGCCAGCAGCTTGGGTACTGACTCCTACGAGCAGTACTTC. Amino acid sequence: CASSLGTDSYEQYF. Supplemented by reference TRBV5-1 and TRBJ2-7, the full variable domain reads KAGVTQTPRYLIKTRGQQVTLSCSPISGHRSVSWYQQTPGQGLQFLFEYFSETQRNKGNFPGRFSGRQFSNSRSEMNVSTLELGDSALYLCASSLGTDSYEQYFGPGTRLTVT.

V gene TRBV20-1 combines with J gene TRBJ2-7, with D perhaps given as TRBD1 or TRBD2 (5 bases each). This CDR3 has 12 residues. V lost 1 base and J 3 bases, leaving 7 bases between the germline ends. The germline V gene encodes CDR1 DFQATT and CDR2 SNEGSKA (reference sequence). CDR3 in amino acids: CSARGGSYEQYV. CDR3 sequence (DNA): TGCAGTGCTAGAGGGGGGAGCTACGAGCAGTACGTC.

As concerns this clonotype: A single base separates this from a much larger clone, so it may be a read error. The chain is built from TRBV7-9 and TRBJ1-4; D remains ambiguous. Between the trimmed V and J ends, which lost 5 bases and 8 bases, there was a span of 18 bases. Germline V gene lookup returns CDR1 SEHNR and CDR2 FQNEAQ (reference sequence). CDR3 length equals 15 residues. The CDR3 region is CASSLSGTWGEKLFF. The CDR3 DNA reads TGTGCCAGCAGCCTTTCAGGTACCTGGGGAGAAAAACTGTTTTTT.

This clonotype was detected ten times or more. CDR3 coding DNA: TGTGCCAGTAGTATGGGTTTGCAGGGAGGGCTCATGAACACTGAAGCTTTCTTT. Amino acids: CASSMGLQGGLMNTEAFF. The chain employs TRBV19 and TRBJ1-1, with D tentatively TRBD1 (5 bases). In germline, CDR1 is LNHDA, CDR2 SQIVND (reference sequence). V lost 3 bases and J 0 bases, leaving 20 bases between the germline ends. The CDR3 is made up of 18 amino acids.

The chain employs TRBV7-9 and TRBJ1-3; D unclear. This CDR3 spans 13 amino acids. Trimming pared 5 bases from V and 3 bases from J, leaving 8 bases between. From germline, CDR1 is SEHNR and CDR2 FQNEAQ (reference sequence). The CDR3 spells CASSQDGGNTIYF. In DNA form, the CDR3 reads TGTGCCAGCAGCCAAGATGGTGGAAACACCATATATTTT.

This clonotype was seen repeatedly, ten times or more. The chain employs TRBV14 and TRBJ2-7, with 8 bases fitting TRBD1. This CDR3 comprises 15 residues. Germline assignment: CDR1 SGHDN and CDR2 FVKESK. V shed 4 bases and J 2 bases; nucleotides not matched to a gene: 7. The CDR3, as DNA: TGTGCCAGCAGCCCCGGACAGGGCGCTACCTACGAGCAGTACTTC. As protein: CASSPGQGATYEQYF.